This TCR beta chain originates from a study of cytomegalovirus exposure and HLA in healthy donors. Germline values: CDR1 LGHNA, CDR2 YSLEER. The J segment lost 5 bases and the V segment lost 1 base, leaving 3 bases of the junction unmatched. The CDR3 extends over 14 amino acids. As regards this clone: Its matching antigen is unknown.

60 Vbeta and 13 Jbeta primers were used in PCR. Sequencing was performed with immunoSEQ multiplex PCR; in TCRdb, only in-frame clones are kept and a portion is missing. This sample has 100,000 to 150,000 clones; 80% occur once, and the top ten carry 2.1%. Study results and caveats: Indistinguishable V segments such as TRBV6-2 and TRBV6-3 were excluded. Immune exposure information available was restricted to CMV serostatus.

The TCR sequence derives from a young man in good health and CMV-seronegative. The chain carries TRBV4-3 and TRBJ1-1; 8 positions match TRBD1. The sequencing input was PBMCs. This chain's CDR3 is CASSQGTGLTEAFF. CDR3 in DNA: TGCGCCAGCAGCCAAGGGACAGGGTTAACTGAAGCTTTCTTT.